The 6 T cell receptor beta chains below all came from one sample that was sequenced in a study of blood T cell repertoires in COVID-19. The method was immunoSEQ multiplex PCR; TCRdb's version includes in-frame clones alone and lacks a portion of them. The sample consists of 180,000 or so clones, approximately 83% of them appearing once. The sample taken for sequencing was peripheral blood. The source of these receptors is a man in his 60s with acute or convalescent COVID-19.

This clone was detected only a few times. The chain couples TRBV28 to TRBJ2-2, with TRBD2 matching over 7 bases. The trim removed 3 bases at V and 6 bases at J, leaving 7 bases unmatched. This CDR3 is 15 amino acids long. Looked up from germline, CDR1 is MDHEN and CDR2 is SYDVKM. The CDR3 sequence is CASSFNKGRAGELFF. In nucleotides, the CDR3 is TGTGCCAGCAGTTTCAATAAGGGGAGGGCCGGGGAGCTGTTTTTT.

The V call is TRBV5-6, the J call TRBJ1-2; TRBD1 agrees at 7 bases. Germline CDR1 and CDR2: SGHDT and YYEEEE. With V trimmed by 4 bases and J by 8 bases, 5 bases remained unmatched. The CDR3 is 12 residues long. CDR3 sequence: CASSLTGVGYTF. Here the CDR3 DNA reads TGTGCCAGCAGCCTAACAGGGGTCGGCTACACCTTC.

The chain couples TRBV7-8 to TRBJ1-3; D is possibly TRBD1 (5 bases). The ends were cut back, 4 bases at V and 3 bases at J, with 16 bases in the middle. From germline, CDR1 is SGHVS and CDR2 FQNEAQ. This CDR3 comprises 16 residues. The DNA of the CDR3 is TGTGCCAGCAGCTCGATTTCGGGGGAGGTTGGAAACACCATATATTTT. Translated, it gives CASSSISGEVGNTIYF.

This chain uses TRBV29-1 with TRBJ2-3, with D hard to call. V lost 7 bases and J 0 bases, leaving 14 bases between the germline ends. Per germline, CDR1 SQVTM and CDR2 ANQGSEA. The CDR3 loop spans 14 amino acids. DNA of the CDR3: TGCAGCGGTCGGTATTCACCTAGCACAGATACGCAGTATTTT. Its protein product is CSGRYSPSTDTQYF.

This clone appeared a few times. V gene TRBV19 combines with J gene TRBJ1-3; D gene unclear. With 5 bases removed from V and 3 bases from J, the gap between germline ends came to 11 bases. The CDR3 extends over 14 amino acids. Germline loops: CDR1 LNHDA, CDR2 SQIVND (reference sequence). Written as DNA, the CDR3 is TGTGCCAGTAGTTCGGTCGAGCTTGGAAACACCATATATTTT. Its translation: CASSSVELGNTIYF. Complete variable domain (other parts from reference TRBV19 and TRBJ1-3): DGGITQSPKYLFRKEGQNVTLSCEQNLNHDAMYWYRQDPGQGLRLIYYSQIVNDFQKGDIAEGYSVSREKKESFPLTVTSAQKNPTAFYLCASSSVELGNTIYFGEGSWLTVV.

As for this clone: At one end, the junction sequence differs from germline, possibly due to a read error. DNA for the CDR3: TGTGCCAGCAGCGTAGCTAGGGGGGGCAAGAATTCACCCCTCCACTTT. It encodes CASSVARGGKNSPLHF. This chain joins TRBV7-6 and TRBJ1-6; the D gene is possibly TRBD1 (6 bases). From germline, CDR1 is SGHVS and CDR2 FNYEAQ. The CDR3 consists of 16 residues. The variable domain in full, with the rest retrieved from reference TRBV7-6 and TRBJ1-6, is GAGVSQSPRYKVTKRGQDVALRCDPISGHVSLYWYRQALGQGPEFLTYFNYEAQQDKSGLPNDRFSAERPEGSISTLTIQRTEQRDSAMYRCASSVARGGKNSPLHFGNGTRLTVT.